These T cell receptor beta chains were read from a single sample in a study of cytomegalovirus exposure and HLA in healthy donors. This table comes from immunoSEQ multiplex PCR, and its TCRdb copy is limited to in-frame clones, with some not included. The profile shows around 220,000 clones, around 88% of them singletons. The material sequenced was PBMCs. The receptors shown here come from a woman aged 18-35 years in good health and CMV-seronegative. CDR3s leave out the opening cysteine and the closing phenylalanine or tryptophan.

V	length	J	CDR3
TRBV10-1	13	TRBJ2-3	ASSETGALTDTQY
TRBV9	15	TRBJ2-3	ASSVATSGSNTDTQY
TRBV11-2	13	TRBJ2-3	ASSSGAGGTDTQY
TRBV2	12	TRBJ2-7	ATDTSGRSYEQY
TRBV5-4	12	TRBJ2-7	ASSLMGPILEQY
TRBV6-1	13	TRBJ2-1	ASSETSGTYNEQF
TRBV5-1	13	TRBJ2-7	ASSPGLAGGGEQY
TRBV28	13	TRBJ1-2	ASSLGQMFTYGYT
TRBV13	14	TRBJ2-7	ASSSKDGGGPWEQY
TRBV10-3	11	TRBJ1-2	AISEAAPYGYT
TRBV27	12	TRBJ2-7	ASSFSRDSYEQY
TRBV2	11	TRBJ1-2	ASSADRGFGYT
TRBV2	13	TRBJ2-7	ASSQTSGYSYEQY
TRBV29-1	10	TRBJ2-7	SVRQGLYEQY
TRBV25-1	11	TRBJ2-1	ASSVSGFNEQF
TRBV7-9	13	TRBJ1-4	ASSTDRGTNEKLF
TRBV27	10	TRBJ1-2	ASSPNRGAYT
TRBV5-1	11	TRBJ2-2	ASSLSGPGELF
TRBV6-4	11	TRBJ2-4	ASSDSAENIQY
TRBV28	11	TRBJ2-7	ASSPGAVYEQY
TRBV28	11	TRBJ1-5	ASSFPGGQPQH
TRBV27	15	TRBJ1-5	ASQGNRQGGGFWPQH
TRBV19	11	TRBJ1-5	ASRGGFNQPQH
TRBV28	11	TRBJ1-2	ASHGSLNYGYT
TRBV10-3	10	TRBJ2-3	AVRERADTQY
TRBV5-1	11	TRBJ2-1	ASSLRTTNEQF
TRBV15	13	TRBJ2-5	ATSSNFEGGETQY
TRBV18	11	TRBJ1-1	ASSPEEITEAF
TRBV5-5	12	TRBJ2-1	ASSFRVQADEQF
TRBV13	13	TRBJ2-7	ASSLGLRQSYEQY
TRBV30	13	TRBJ1-5	AWSVTDSGVQPQH
TRBV5-1	11	TRBJ2-7	ASSPDRAYEQY
TRBV6-6	14	TRBJ2-1	ASSSSGGGTYNEQF
TRBV10-3	14	TRBJ2-1	AISEPLSGWENEQF
TRBV7-9	12	TRBJ2-7	ASGSTRGSYEQY
TRBV10-1	14	TRBJ2-4	ASSEWVAIAKNIQY
TRBV6-1	13	TRBJ1-2	ASSESGTGGIGYT
TRBV9	18	TRBJ2-1	ASSVVRDRGRPHTYNEQF
TRBV27	12	TRBJ2-7	ASSYSGNYYEQY
TRBV27	13	TRBJ2-7	ASTESTGGTYEQY
TRBV5-1	12	TRBJ2-5	ASSLVDREETQY
TRBV30	10	TRBJ2-5	AWGPRQETQY
TRBV6-1	12	TRBJ2-5	ASSNRGLEETQY
TRBV7-2	11	TRBJ2-1	ASSLDLAGGQF
TRBV2	16	TRBJ1-1	ASSEEGRGAGPDTEAF
TRBV6-4	11	TRBJ2-2	ASSAQGTGELF